The 23 T cell receptor beta chains given below trace back to one sample, sequenced in a study of technical replicates of blood from a few donors. Profiling relied on immunoSEQ multiplex PCR, and the TCRdb table lists in-frame clones only, not all of them. Here the sample spans roughly 80,000 clones, 94% being singletons. The specimen was T cells isolated from PBMCs. Every receptor here comes from a human donor in good health.

The rearrangement uses TRBV10-3 and TRBJ1-2; 7 nucleotides agree with TRBD1. The CDR3 is 13 residues long. Losses at the gene ends were 5 bases for V and 12 bases for J; bases not matched to a gene: 12. Germline CDR1 reads ENHRY; CDR2 reads SYGVKD. CDR3 bases: TGTGCCATCAGTCTAATAGGACAGGCCTTCGACACCTTC. As protein: CAISLIGQAFDTF.

The gene calls are TRBV9 and TRBJ2-3, with D tentatively TRBD2 (5 bases). V lost 4 bases and J lost 1, with 10 bases in between. Looked up from germline, CDR1 is SGDLS and CDR2 is YYNGEE. CDR3 length: 14 residues. The CDR3 loop is CASSLDGGTDTQYF. Written as DNA, the CDR3 is TGTGCCAGCAGCTTGGACGGGGGCACAGATACGCAGTATTTT.

This clone turned up a few times. This chain connects TRBV5-3 to TRBJ1-4; 8 nucleotides agree with TRBD1. TRBV5-3 is annotated as an ORF whose role is uncertain. V was pared by 4 bases and J by 0 bases, with 14 bases of the junction left unmatched. The CDR3 has 19 residues. The CDR3 sequence is CARSADRVGACATNEKLFF. In DNA form, the CDR3 reads TGTGCCAGAAGCGCGGACAGGGTAGGTGCCTGTGCAACTAATGAAAAACTGTTTTTT.

The genes are TRBV9 and TRBJ1-1, with 9 bases that match TRBD1. CDR1 is SGDLS, CDR2 YYNGEE, per germline. With V trimmed by 0 bases and J by 5 bases, 5 bases remained unmatched. There are 15 residues in the CDR3. The CDR3 bases are TGTGCCAGCAGCGTAGAAGGGACAGGGAGAACTGAAGCTTTCTTT. It codes for CASSVEGTGRTEAFF.

V and J are TRBV6-1 and TRBJ2-7; weak D call: TRBD2 (6 bases). There are 16 residues in the CDR3. Germline values: CDR1 MNHNS, CDR2 SASEGT. V dropped 0 bases and J dropped 7 bases, with 19 bases sitting between them. CDR3 sequence reads: CASSEADGPPGGEQYF. The CDR3 DNA reads TGTGCCAGCAGTGAAGCCGATGGGCCTCCTGGGGGGGAGCAGTACTTC.

The chain uses TRBV13 and TRBJ2-5; 7 bases align to TRBD2. V shed 0 bases and J 4 bases; nucleotides not matched to a gene: 2. Germline V gene data show CDR1 as PRHDT and CDR2 as FYEKMQ (reference sequence). This CDR3 is built from 14 residues. CDR3 sequence (DNA): TGTGCCAGCAGCTTAGGAACGGGAGGAGAGACCCAGTACTTC. This translates into CASSLGTGGETQYF. Looking up the rest from reference TRBV13 and TRBJ2-5 gives the full variable domain: AAGVIQSPRHLIKEKRETATLKCYPIPRHDTVYWYQQGPGQDPQFLISFYEKMQSDKGSIPDRFSAQQFSDYHSELNMSSLELGDSALYFCASSLGTGGETQYFGPGTRLLVL.

This clone was detected only once. The genes are TRBV9 and TRBJ2-7, with TRBD1 matching over 9 bases. CDR3 length: 13 residues. V was pared by 5 bases and J by 6 bases, with 6 bases of the junction left unmatched. CDR1 and CDR2 from the germline V gene are SGDLS and YYNGEE. The CDR3 DNA reads TGTGCCAGCAGTGGACAGGGGCTCCCCGAGCAGTACTTC. Encoded protein: CASSGQGLPEQYF.

CDR3 nucleotides: TGTGCCAGCAGTGAAAGGAGCGGGAATACGCTTTACGAGCAGTTCTTC. Translation gives CASSERSGNTLYEQFF. The chain employs TRBV6-1 and TRBJ2-1; TRBD2 matches at 7 bases. CDR1 and CDR2 from the germline V gene are MNHNS and SASEGT. CDR3 length: 16 amino acids. Germline trimming cut 2 bases from V and 10 bases from J; bases unmatched to any gene: 14.

The rearrangement joins TRBV2 to TRBJ1-1; D unresolved. V shed 5 bases and J shed 1 base, with 8 bases lying between them. This CDR3 comprises 13 residues. The germline gives CDR1 SNHLY, CDR2 FYNNEI. DNA for the CDR3: TGTGCCAGCAGTTTGGACTGGAACACTGAAGCTTTCTTT. The encoded protein is CASSLDWNTEAFF.

The chain carries TRBV27 and TRBJ1-1; 7 positions match TRBD1. From germline, CDR1 is MNHEY and CDR2 SMNVEV (reference sequence). After removal of 3 bases from V and 6 bases from J, the junction contained 7 bases not matched to a gene. This CDR3 is built from 14 residues. In DNA form, the CDR3 reads TGTGCCAGCAGTTTCTCAGGGGGAGTCGCTGAAGCTTTCTTT. Its translation: CASSFSGGVAEAFF.

The rearrangement joins TRBV11-3 to TRBJ2-7; 8 bases align to TRBD2. Germline lookup yields CDR1 SGHNT and CDR2 YENEEA. CDR3 length: 17 residues. V lost 0 bases to trimming and J lost 4 bases; unmatched junction nucleotides: 11. The CDR3 is CASSLDSDRAGVYEQYF. The CDR3 nucleotides read TGTGCCAGCAGCTTAGATTCGGATAGAGCGGGAGTTTACGAGCAGTACTTC.

The sample holds one count of this clone. The V and J genes are TRBV7-2 and TRBJ2-3; D is perhaps TRBD2 (6 bases). Germline-derived CDR1 and CDR2 are SGHTA and FQGNSA. The CDR3 is 15 residues long. The V and J ends lost 4 bases and 4 bases respectively, with 15 bases between them. The CDR3 nucleotides are TGTGCCAGCAGCTGGCGGGCGGGAAAAGCAGATACGCAGTATTTT. Translation: CASSWRAGKADTQYF.

The chain joins TRBV27 to TRBJ2-2; weak D call: TRBD1 (5 bases). Germline assignment: CDR1 MNHEY and CDR2 SMNVEV (reference sequence). The CDR3 has 14 amino acids. Trimming took off 5 bases at V and 4 bases at J, with 11 bases between the two ends. CDR3 nucleotide sequence: TGTGCCAGCAGTCCCCACGACAGCACCGGGGAGCTGTTTTTT. It encodes CASSPHDSTGELFF.

V and J are TRBV7-9 and TRBJ2-5; a possible D gene is TRBD1 (6 bases). Looked up from germline, CDR1 is SEHNR and CDR2 is FQNEAQ (reference sequence). Trimming cost V 3 bases and J 5 bases, with 16 bases left between them. This CDR3 comprises 15 residues. CDR3 loop: CASSFTGYILETQYF. The CDR3 DNA is TGTGCCAGCAGCTTTACAGGGTACATTTTGGAGACCCAGTACTTC.

A remark on this clone: Within the sample, other DNA sequences also encode this same CDR3. The V and J genes are TRBV11-2 and TRBJ1-2, with 8 bases that match TRBD1. Trimming at V came to 5 bases and at J to 3 bases, leaving 2 bases not matched to a gene. The CDR3 has 13 residues. CDR1 and CDR2 (germline): SGHAT, FQNNGV. As DNA, the CDR3 is TGTGCCAGCAGCCTGGACAGGGACTATGGCTACACCTTC. Translated: CASSLDRDYGYTF.

This clone came up a few times. This rearrangement joins TRBV9 to TRBJ1-5; a possible D gene is TRBD1 (5 bases). The V end was cut by 7 bases, the J end by 4 bases, with 21 bases between. Germline V lookup: CDR1 SGDLS, CDR2 YYNGEE. The CDR3 totals 16 residues. The CDR3 loop reads CASSEFGGGVNQPQHF. The DNA for the CDR3 is TGTGCCAGCTCCGAGTTCGGGGGGGGAGTAAATCAGCCCCAGCATTTT.

The chain carries TRBV7-9 and TRBJ1-5; tentatively, D is TRBD1 (5 bases). CDR3 length: 15 residues. The V gene's germline CDR1 is SEHNR and CDR2 FQNEAQ (reference sequence). Trimming removed 5 bases at V and 5 bases at J, with 16 bases between. Here the CDR3 reads CASSPEGIGDQPQHF. CDR3 DNA sequence: TGTGCCAGCAGCCCCGAAGGTATAGGGGATCAGCCCCAGCATTTT. Combining the CDR3 with reference TRBV7-9 and TRBJ1-5 gives the whole variable domain DTGVSQNPRHKITKRGQNVTFRCDPISEHNRLYWYRQTLGQGPEFLTYFQNEAQLEKSRLLSDRFSAERPKGSFSTLEIQRTEQGDSAMYLCASSPEGIGDQPQHFGDGTRLSIL.

This clone was recorded a few times. The CDR3 nucleotides are TGTGCCAGCAGCTTCGGGGGGGACACTGAAGCTTTCTTT. Its translation: CASSFGGDTEAFF. The chain couples TRBV7-9 to TRBJ1-1, with TRBD1 as a possible D gene (5 bases). This CDR3 comprises 13 residues. Looked up from germline, CDR1 is SEHNR and CDR2 is FQNEAQ (reference sequence). V was cut by 3 bases and J by 3 bases, with 8 bases left in between.

This clone was recorded only once. The CDR3 sequence is CASSPDSSYEQYF. CDR3 coding DNA: TGTGCCAGCAGCCCCGACTCCTCCTACGAGCAGTACTTC. The chain is built from TRBV11-3 and TRBJ2-7; no reliable D call. This CDR3 has 13 residues. V shed 5 bases and J shed 0 bases, with 8 bases lying between them. Per the germline V gene, CDR1 is SGHNT and CDR2 is YENEEA.

The V gene is TRBV28, the J gene TRBJ1-5; unclear D gene. CDR3 length equals 15 residues. Trimming cost V 5 bases and J 1 base, with 12 bases left between them. Germline V gene sequence: CDR1 MDHEN, CDR2 SYDVKM. CDR3 residues: CASSPFTGSNQPQHF. The CDR3 region has the DNA TGTGCCAGCAGTCCCTTTACGGGAAGCAATCAGCCCCAGCATTTT.

The chain carries TRBV5-1 and TRBJ1-1; 11 nucleotides agree with TRBD1. Germline CDR1 is SGHRS and CDR2 is YFSETQ. With 4 bases clipped from V and 5 bases from J, the junction kept 4 bases outside the gene matches. The CDR3 contains 14 residues. CDR3: CASSMDRGRTEAFF. The CDR3 DNA reads as TGCGCCAGCAGCATGGACAGGGGGCGTACTGAAGCTTTCTTT.

The chain is built from TRBV11-2 and TRBJ2-1; 9 nucleotides agree with TRBD1. Trimming cost V 5 bases and J 6 bases; bases outside gene matches: 5. CDR1 and CDR2 (germline): SGHAT, FQNNGV. This CDR3 region has 14 residues. The DNA of the CDR3 is TGTGCCAGCAGCCAACCGGGACAGGGCAATGAGCAGTTCTTC. Translation: CASSQPGQGNEQFF.

The chain combines TRBV9 with TRBJ1-4; 8 nucleotides align to TRBD1. The germline CDR1 and CDR2 sequences are SGDLS and YYNGEE. With V trimmed by 2 bases and J by 3 bases, 0 bases remained unmatched. The CDR3 is 14 amino acids. CDR3 amino acids: CASSVDRANEKLFF. DNA of the CDR3: TGTGCCAGCAGCGTGGACAGGGCTAATGAAAAACTGTTTTTT.